This T cell receptor beta chain was sequenced during a study of memory CD4+ T cells and cytomegalovirus serostatus (dated by TCRdb to the late 2010s). With respect to the entire study: The roughly 33 healthy Belgian adults in the cohort included 9 who were CMV seropositive and around 25 who were CMV seronegative. CD4+ memory TCRbeta repertoires of a Belgian cohort with known cytomegalovirus serostatus were sequenced in order to replicate a published TCR-based CMV serostatus classifier. General findings and caveats noted by the study authors: Among the roughly 160 previously reported CMV-associated TCRbeta sequences, 67 showed up in the CD4+ memory repertoires, with each one found in between one and five individuals. Only CD4+CD45RO+ memory cells were sequenced, in contrast to the original study, which included naive and memory CD4+ and CD8+ populations. The original-framework classifier achieved a median bootstrapped AUC of 0.95 with a 95% CI of 0.76-1.00 on the Belgian cohort. For CMV serostatus prediction, a median bootstrapped AUC of about 0.94 was reached with the original framework, and a median bootstrapped AUC of approximately 0.89 was reached with a US-trained random forest. Results were interpreted as suggesting that the CMV-associated TCR signature is largely present in the CD4+ memory repertoire.

With respect to this clone: No antigen is known for it. No base quality values were provided; no much bigger clone lies one nucleotide off.

The Quick-DNA Microprep Kit was used to extract genomic DNA from the sorted cells. TCRbeta DNA was amplified with the immunoSEQ hsTCRbeta kit following the manufacturer's protocol. TCRbeta libraries were sequenced on an Illumina MiSeq instrument. Under the source paper's analysis protocol: After out-of-frame sequences were removed, 2,204,828 distinct TCRbeta sequences remained, averaging about 67,000 per individual. Each individual was scored by the count of fewer than 200 previously reported CMV-associated TCRbeta sequences and the total productive distinct TCRbeta count. A beta-binomial model was reimplemented in Python, and random forests from scikit-learn, run with default parameters, were trained on data from the US cohort. Classifier performance on the Belgian cohort was reported as the median AUC with percentile confidence intervals calculated over 10,000 bootstrap iterations. TCRdb holds this immuneACCESS table with in-frame rearrangements only. Some clones are missing; in checked studies, unresolved V genes explain under half, and the rest has no known cause. D and trimming come from the DNA, and the V and J calls and clone size come from that table. Present in this sample are some 46,000 clones, around four fifths of which were seen just once. The ten largest clonotypes hold less than 0.75% of the sample.

V gives up 5 bases and J gives up 4 bases, and the segment between their germline ends measures 14 bases. Inclusive of the bounding cysteine and phenylalanine, the CDR3 is 14 residues long. The DNA shown is the 42-base CDR3, in frame from base 1. CDR1 and CDR2 are drawn from the germline V gene: SGHAT, FQNNGV. Single viable CD3+CD4+CD8-CD45RO+ cells were sorted as memory CD4+ T cells on a FACSAria II. CMV serostatus was assessed using a Roche Elecsys assay, by which serum IgG against CMV pp150, pp28, p38 and p52 was detected. After the samples were thawed, total CD4+ T cells were enriched through positive selection using CD4 magnetic microbeads. The samples came from a different study that was designed specifically to examine the CD4+ T cell memory repertoire. Peripheral blood mononuclear cells were isolated and cryopreserved according to standard operating procedures, and serum was kept at -80 degrees C. CD3-PerCP (BW264/56), CD4-APC (RPA-T4), CD45RO-PE (UCHT1) and CD8-Pacific Orange (3B5) antibodies were used for staining, and non-viable cells were excluded with Sytox blue.

This sequence originates from an adult in good health and CMV-seronegative. The chain is encoded by TRBV11-2 joined to TRBJ1-1; the D segment could be TRBD1, given 5 matching bases. The sequencing input was memory CD4+ T cells from blood. This receptor has the CDR3 CASSEGIGVTEAFF. At the DNA level, the sequence is TGTGCCAGCAGCGAAGGGATAGGGGTCACTGAAGCTTTCTTT.